The TCR beta chain described here comes from a study of T cells after yellow fever vaccination. TCRdb processed the 5' RACE reads anew with MiXCR; each CDR3 protein has one entry. This repertoire shows 300,000 or so distinct CDR3 sequences, roughly 4% found once; its top ten account for 20% to 25%. Germline values: CDR1 SEHNR, CDR2 FQNEAQ (reference sequence). This CDR3 comprises 12 residues. Trimming removed 2 bases from V and 8 bases from J, with 7 bases in between. This clonotype was recorded at least ten times. The gene calls are TRBV7-9 and TRBJ2-1; a weak D match, TRBD2 (6 bases). The clonotype was recovered from a man aged 18 to 29 who received the YFV17D yellow fever vaccine. The specimen comprised PBMCs, sampled 5 days after the yellow fever booster vaccination. CDR3 in DNA: TGTGCCAGCAGCTTAACGGGGGATGAGCAGTTCTTC. Translation gives CASSLTGDEQFF.